The 27 T cell receptor beta chains presented below share a single source sample, sequenced in a study of cytomegalovirus exposure and HLA in healthy donors (dated by TCRdb to about 2017). The library was prepared using the immunoSEQ multiplex PCR assay. A mixture of 60 forward primers for TCR Vbeta segments and 13 reverse primers for TCR Jbeta segments was used in the multiplex PCR. The table comes from immuneACCESS by way of TCRdb, which keeps in-frame sequences with V and J called. Part of the clones is missing from these tables; in studies checked, under half for an unresolved V gene and the rest for unknown reasons. The sample profile shows roughly 100,000 clones; approximately 72% of them were found once. Approximately 2.2% of the sample is in the top ten clones. Sequences were obtained from PBMCs. The receptors here all came from a man aged 25-45 years in good health and CMV-seronegative.

The chain is built from TRBV19 and TRBJ2-1; 13 nucleotides agree with TRBD2. Trimming cost V 3 bases and J 6 bases; bases outside gene matches: 2. Germline V lookup: CDR1 LNHDA, CDR2 SQIVND (reference sequence). This CDR3 comprises 15 residues. DNA for the CDR3: TGTGCCAGTAGTATCAGACTAGCGGGAGGCAATGAGCAGTTCTTC. Encoded protein: CASSIRLAGGNEQFF.

The V gene is TRBV29-1, the J gene TRBJ1-2; a weak D match, TRBD1 (5 bases). Germline loops: CDR1 SQVTM, CDR2 ANQGSEA. Deletions cut 0 bases from V and 7 bases from J, with 18 bases between. The CDR3 sequence is 15 residues long. The CDR3 nucleotides are TGCAGCGTTGAAGATCAAGGGGCAGCCCTATTTGGCTACACCTTC. Its protein product is CSVEDQGAALFGYTF.

This clone has just a few counts. The chain links TRBV7-9 to TRBJ1-6; D ambiguous. The germline V gene has CDR1 SEHNR and CDR2 FQNEAQ (reference sequence). V lost 8 bases, J lost 7 bases, and 12 bases lay in between. The CDR3 length is 13 residues. The CDR3 sequence: CASSREPNSPLHF. CDR3 sequence (DNA): TGTGCCAGCTCGCGAGAACCCAATTCACCCCTCCACTTT. The full variable domain, with the rest looked up from reference TRBV7-9 and TRBJ1-6, is DTGVSQNPRHKITKRGQNVTFRCDPISEHNRLYWYRQTLGQGPEFLTYFQNEAQLEKSRLLSDRFSAERPKGSFSTLEIQRTEQGDSAMYLCASSREPNSPLHFGNGTRLTVT.

The V gene is TRBV10-2, the J gene TRBJ1-5; a weak D match, TRBD1 (5 bases). CDR3 length equals 15 residues. V was clipped by 0 bases and J by 5 bases, with 11 bases between them. The V gene's germline CDR1 is WSHSY and CDR2 SAAADI. CDR3 in DNA: TGCGCCAGCAGTGAGTCGCTGGGGCAGTATCAGCCCCAGCATTTT. It specifies CASSESLGQYQPQHF.

The chain carries TRBV7-3 and TRBJ2-1; 11 bases are shared with TRBD2. Germline V gene data show CDR1 as SGHTA and CDR2 as FQGTGA. V lost 0 bases, J lost 7 bases, and 5 bases stayed unmatched. The CDR3 sequence is 16 residues long. CDR3 in amino acids: CASSLTLAGGRNEQFF. As DNA, the CDR3 is TGTGCCAGCAGCTTAACGCTAGCGGGAGGTAGGAATGAGCAGTTCTTC.

This sequence joins TRBV19 and TRBJ1-5, with a tentative D call TRBD1 (5 bases). The length of the CDR3 is 15 residues. Deletions cut 9 bases from V and 0 bases from J, with 15 bases between. CDR1 and CDR2 from the germline V gene are LNHDA and SQIVND (reference sequence). The CDR3, as DNA: TGTGCCAGCACAGGCTTTTCATATAGCAATCAGCCCCAGCATTTT. Translation gives CASTGFSYSNQPQHF. Together with reference TRBV19 and TRBJ1-5, the CDR3 gives the full variable domain: DGGITQSPKYLFRKEGQNVTLSCEQNLNHDAMYWYRQDPGQGLRLIYYSQIVNDFQKGDIAEGYSVSREKKESFPLTVTSAQKNPTAFYLCASTGFSYSNQPQHFGDGTRLSIL.

J is TRBJ2-7 and V is TRBV25-1; 8 nucleotides match TRBD2. V gave up 4 bases and J gave up 4 bases; unmatched junction bases: 6. CDR1 MGHDK and CDR2 SYGVNS come from the germline V gene. This CDR3 has 14 amino acids. CDR3 sequence reads: CASSGRTSIYEQYF. In DNA, the CDR3 is TGTGCCAGCAGTGGACGGACTAGCATATACGAGCAGTACTTC.

The chain couples TRBV2 to TRBJ1-5; D is undetermined. CDR1 and CDR2 from the germline V gene are SNHLY and FYNNEI. The length of the CDR3 is 14 residues. V was clipped by 5 bases and J by 4 bases, with 12 bases between them. The CDR3 DNA is TGTGCCAGCAGTCGGACTTCTGCTAATCAGCCCCAGCATTTT. This sequence encodes CASSRTSANQPQHF.

V and J are TRBV5-1 and TRBJ2-3, with a weak D call TRBD2 (8 bases). This CDR3 spans 16 amino acids. V was trimmed by 5 bases and J by 9 bases, leaving 25 bases between them. Per germline, CDR1 SGHRS and CDR2 YFSETQ. The CDR3 sequence: CASRLTADRAGGTQYF. CDR3 DNA: TGCGCCAGCAGGCTAACCGCCGACAGGGCGGGGGGCACGCAGTATTTT. Combining the CDR3 with reference TRBV5-1 and TRBJ2-3 gives the whole variable domain KAGVTQTPRYLIKTRGQQVTLSCSPISGHRSVSWYQQTPGQGLQFLFEYFSETQRNKGNFPGRFSGRQFSNSRSEMNVSTLELGDSALYLCASRLTADRAGGTQYFGPGTRLTVL.

V usage is TRBV14 and J usage is TRBJ2-7; TRBD1 matches 12 bases. J was trimmed by 8 bases and V by 3 bases; bases with no gene match: 5. The length of the CDR3 is 14 residues. The germline CDR1 and CDR2 sequences are SGHDN and FVKESK. The CDR3 here is CASSQGTGGVQQYF. The CDR3 DNA is TGTGCCAGCAGCCAGGGGACAGGGGGCGTCCAGCAGTACTTC.

The rearrangement uses TRBV13 and TRBJ2-2; 8 bases are a match to TRBD2. This CDR3 comprises 14 residues. The trim removed 6 bases at V and 3 bases at J, leaving 3 bases unmatched. The germline V gene has CDR1 PRHDT and CDR2 FYEKMQ (reference sequence). This chain's CDR3 is CASSSLADTGELFF. CDR3 DNA: TGTGCCAGCAGTTCACTAGCGGACACCGGGGAGCTGTTTTTT. Full variable domain (remainder filled in from reference TRBV13 and TRBJ2-2): AAGVIQSPRHLIKEKRETATLKCYPIPRHDTVYWYQQGPGQDPQFLISFYEKMQSDKGSIPDRFSAQQFSDYHSELNMSSLELGDSALYFCASSSLADTGELFFGEGSRLTVL.

The CDR3 protein is CASSSGKGQPQHF. CDR3 in DNA: TGTGCCAGCAGTTCAGGGAAGGGTCAGCCCCAGCATTTT. The chain links TRBV6-5 to TRBJ1-5, with a tentative D call TRBD1 (5 bases). Trimming removed 4 bases at V and 6 bases at J, with 10 bases between. The CDR3 extends over 13 amino acids. The V gene's germline CDR1 is MNHEY and CDR2 SVGAGI.

The sample holds a few counts of this clone. J is TRBJ2-7 and V is TRBV10-1, with 9 bases fitting TRBD1. The CDR3 spans 14 residues. V gave up 2 bases and J gave up 2 bases; unmatched junction bases: 1. Germline V gene sequence: CDR1 WNHNN, CDR2 SYGVQD (reference sequence). CDR3 in DNA: TGCGCCAGCAGTGAGAGACAGGGGGCCTACGAGCAGTACTTC. Encoded protein: CASSERQGAYEQYF.

J is TRBJ2-7 and V is TRBV7-2; 10 bases are a match to TRBD1. Trimming took 2 bases from V and 2 from J; bases not matched to a gene: 9. Germline CDR1 is SGHTA and CDR2 is FQGNSA. The CDR3 has 17 amino acids. The CDR3 DNA is TGTGCCAGCAGCTTACCATCCGGGACAGGGGCCCCCTACGAGCAGTACTTC. Translated: CASSLPSGTGAPYEQYF. Looking up the rest from reference TRBV7-2 and TRBJ2-7 gives the full variable domain: GAGVSQSPSNKVTEKGKDVELRCDPISGHTALYWYRQSLGQGLEFLIYFQGNSAPDKSGLPSDRFSAERTGGSVSTLTIQRTQQEDSAVYLCASSLPSGTGAPYEQYFGPGTRLTVT.

V usage is TRBV27 and J usage is TRBJ1-5; maybe TRBD1 (5 bases). The CDR3 consists of 14 residues. Between the trimmed V and J ends, which lost 2 bases and 16 bases, there was a span of 21 bases. The V gene's germline CDR1 is MNHEY and CDR2 SMNVEV (reference sequence). DNA of the CDR3: TGTGCCAGCAGTTTAACCACGCGGGACCGGACATACCATTTT. Translating it yields CASSLTTRDRTYHF.

The chain employs TRBV29-1 and TRBJ1-2, with D hard to call. CDR3 length equals 11 residues. Per germline, CDR1 SQVTM and CDR2 ANQGSEA. Trimming cost V 7 bases and J 1 base, with 7 bases left between them. This CDR3 reads CSAEVNYGYTF. The CDR3 DNA is TGCAGCGCCGAGGTTAACTATGGCTACACCTTC.

The chain employs TRBV6-5 and TRBJ2-1; 13 bases are shared with TRBD2. Per the germline V gene, CDR1 is MNHEY and CDR2 is SVGAGI. The CDR3 has 15 residues. V lost 6 bases, J lost 7 bases, and 6 bases stayed unmatched. CDR3 bases: TGTGCCAGCAGAAAAAGGACTAGCGGGGGAAATGAGCAGTTCTTC. Translating it yields CASRKRTSGGNEQFF.

The chain carries TRBV6-5 and TRBJ2-1; a weak D match, TRBD2 (5 bases). Trimming removed 6 bases at V and 6 bases at J, with 9 bases between. The CDR3 spans 12 residues. CDR1 and CDR2 from the germline V gene are MNHEY and SVGAGI. Here the CDR3 reads CASRSGSNEQFF. The CDR3 DNA reads as TGTGCCAGCAGGAGCGGCTCCAATGAGCAGTTCTTC.

The chain carries TRBV28 and TRBJ2-7; 7 nucleotides match TRBD1. V shed 11 bases and J 2 bases; nucleotides not matched to a gene: 9. The CDR3 length is 13 residues. CDR1 is MDHEN and CDR2 is SYDVKM in the germline V gene. The DNA of the CDR3 is TGTGCCGGCCGGGACAGCATCACCTACGAGCAGTACTTC. This encodes CAGRDSITYEQYF.

The chain couples TRBV7-2 to TRBJ2-7; 9 bases agree with TRBD2. Trimming cost V 3 bases and J 0 bases; bases outside gene matches: 3. This CDR3 region has 15 residues. Germline V gives CDR1 SGHTA, CDR2 FQGNSA. For the CDR3, the DNA is TGTGCCAGCAGCTTGACTAGCGGAAGCTCCTACGAGCAGTACTTC. It codes for CASSLTSGSSYEQYF.

The CDR3 protein is CASSLLGQGDQPQHF. CDR3 nucleotide sequence: TGTGCCAGCAGCCTGCTGGGACAGGGCGATCAGCCCCAGCATTTT. This chain uses TRBV5-6 with TRBJ1-5; 9 bases align to TRBD1. The V segment lost 4 bases and the J segment 5 bases; nucleotides outside the gene matches: 7. The CDR3 is made up of 15 amino acids. Germline values: CDR1 SGHDT, CDR2 YYEEEE.

The chain has TRBV29-1 and TRBJ1-2, with D possibly matching TRBD1 (5 bases). CDR3 length: 14 amino acids. Looked up from germline, CDR1 is SQVTM and CDR2 is ANQGSEA. Trimming shortened V by 6 bases and J by 8 bases, and 22 bases separated the two germline ends. In nucleotides, the CDR3 is TGCAGCGTGCGCGGGGGAAACGCAAATTTGGGCTACACCTTC. Translation gives CSVRGGNANLGYTF.

The rearrangement joins TRBV9 to TRBJ1-1, with 7 bases fitting TRBD1. CDR3 length: 16 residues. The trim removed 0 bases at V and 3 bases at J, leaving 8 bases unmatched. Germline V gene sequence: CDR1 SGDLS, CDR2 YYNGEE. The CDR3 DNA reads TGTGCCAGCAGCGTAGTGTCGACAGGGAAGGACACTGAAGCTTTCTTT. Its protein is CASSVVSTGKDTEAFF.

V is TRBV7-2 and J is TRBJ1-5; tentatively, D is TRBD1 (5 bases). Germline lookup yields CDR1 SGHTA and CDR2 FQGNSA. The CDR3 covers 14 residues. The V gene lost 5 bases and the J gene lost 4 bases, with 12 bases spanning the gap. The CDR3 spells CASSAGRFNQPQHF. In nucleotides, the CDR3 is TGTGCCAGCAGCGCGGGACGGTTTAATCAGCCCCAGCATTTT. The full variable domain, in which reference TRBV7-2 and TRBJ1-5 provide the parts outside the CDR3, is GAGVSQSPSNKVTEKGKDVELRCDPISGHTALYWYRQSLGQGLEFLIYFQGNSAPDKSGLPSDRFSAERTGGSVSTLTIQRTQQEDSAVYLCASSAGRFNQPQHFGDGTRLSIL.

This clone was seen a few times. V gene TRBV6-1 combines with J gene TRBJ2-7; D unresolved. Trimming cost V 1 base and J 4 bases, with 14 bases left between them. The CDR3 runs to 15 residues. Germline V gene data show CDR1 as MNHNS and CDR2 as SASEGT. CDR3 nucleotide sequence: TGTGCCAGCAGTGAAGGGGCAGCCAGGAATTACGAGCAGTACTTC. This sequence encodes CASSEGAARNYEQYF.

The CDR3 bases are TGTGCCAGCAGTTTGGGACAGGGCGGCAATCAGCCCCAGCATTTT. It specifies CASSLGQGGNQPQHF. The rearrangement uses TRBV28 and TRBJ1-5, with TRBD1 identical over 9 bases. Germline V lookup: CDR1 MDHEN, CDR2 SYDVKM. The J segment lost 2 bases and the V segment lost 3 bases, leaving 2 bases of the junction unmatched. This CDR3 has 15 residues.

The chain carries TRBV6-5 and TRBJ2-1, with a possible D match to TRBD2 (5 bases). V gave up 6 bases and J gave up 0 bases, with 12 bases separating them. Germline V lookup: CDR1 MNHEY, CDR2 SVGAGI. This CDR3 spans 15 amino acids. The CDR3 DNA is TGTGCCAGCAGACCCAGAGACTACTCCTACAATGAGCAGTTCTTC. Translating it yields CASRPRDYSYNEQFF.